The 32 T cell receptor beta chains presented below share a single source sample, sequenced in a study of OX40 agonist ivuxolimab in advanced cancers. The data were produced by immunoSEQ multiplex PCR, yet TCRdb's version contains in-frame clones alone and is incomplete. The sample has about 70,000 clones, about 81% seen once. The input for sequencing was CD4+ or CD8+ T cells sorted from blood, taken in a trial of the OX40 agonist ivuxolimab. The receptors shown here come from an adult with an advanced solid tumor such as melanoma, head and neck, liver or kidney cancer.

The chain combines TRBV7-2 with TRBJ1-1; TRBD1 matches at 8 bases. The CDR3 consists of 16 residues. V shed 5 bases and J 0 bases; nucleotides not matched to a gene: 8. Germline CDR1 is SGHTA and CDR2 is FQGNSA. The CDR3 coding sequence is TGTGCCAGCAGCCAGGACAGGGCTCGTGTGAACACTGAAGCTTTCTTT. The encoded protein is CASSQDRARVNTEAFF.

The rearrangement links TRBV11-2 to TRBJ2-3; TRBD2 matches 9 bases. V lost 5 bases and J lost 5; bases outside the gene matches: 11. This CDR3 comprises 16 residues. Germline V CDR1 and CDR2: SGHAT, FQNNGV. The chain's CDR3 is CASSRGRGGRGDTQYF. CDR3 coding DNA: TGTGCCAGCAGCCGCGGGCGGGGGGGCCGTGGAGATACGCAGTATTTT.

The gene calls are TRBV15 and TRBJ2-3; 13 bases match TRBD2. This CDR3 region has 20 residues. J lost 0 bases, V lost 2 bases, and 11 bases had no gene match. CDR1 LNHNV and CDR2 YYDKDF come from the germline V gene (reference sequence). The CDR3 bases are TGTGCCACCAGCAGATACTCCGGGACTAGCGGGACCTCTAGCACAGATACGCAGTATTTT. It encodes CATSRYSGTSGTSSTDTQYF.

DNA of the CDR3: TGCGCCAGCAGCGCGACCGGGACTACCACCTACGAGCAGTACTTC. It specifies CASSATGTTTYEQYF. This chain links TRBV4-1 with TRBJ2-7; 7 bases line up with TRBD2. Germline lookup yields CDR1 MGHRA and CDR2 YSYEKL. The CDR3 is 15 amino acids. V was pared by 5 bases and J by 2 bases, with 9 bases of the junction left unmatched.

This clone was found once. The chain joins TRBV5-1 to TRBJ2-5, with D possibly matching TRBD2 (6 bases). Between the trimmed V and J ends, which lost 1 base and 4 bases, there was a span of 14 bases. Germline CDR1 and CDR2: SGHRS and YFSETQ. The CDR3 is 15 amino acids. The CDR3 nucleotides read TGCGCCAGCAGCTTGTCGGGCGGGGTCGGAGAGACCCAGTACTTC. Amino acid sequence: CASSLSGGVGETQYF.

The CDR3 loop reads CASTHPRGLAGDYEQYF. CDR3 DNA sequence: TGTGCCAGCACCCACCCTAGGGGACTAGCGGGTGACTACGAGCAGTACTTC. The gene calls are TRBV6-4 and TRBJ2-7, with TRBD2 matching 12 bases. The CDR3 is 17 amino acids. The germline gives CDR1 MRHNA, CDR2 SNTAGT. Unmatched junction bases numbered 13, after V lost 7 bases and J lost 3 bases.

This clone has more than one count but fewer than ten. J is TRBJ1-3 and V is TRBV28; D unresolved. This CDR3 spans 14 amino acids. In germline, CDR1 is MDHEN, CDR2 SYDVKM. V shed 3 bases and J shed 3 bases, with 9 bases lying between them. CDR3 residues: CASSLASDGNTIYF. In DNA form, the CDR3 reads TGTGCCAGCAGTTTGGCGTCAGATGGAAACACCATATATTTT.

The CDR3 DNA follows: TGTGCCAGCAGCTTAGCACAGGGGGCAGAGACCCAGTACTTC. The encoded protein is CASSLAQGAETQYF. V is TRBV11-3 and J is TRBJ2-5, with 9 bases aligning to TRBD1. V was clipped by 1 base and J by 4 bases; unmatched bases: 1. CDR3 length: 14 amino acids. Germline assignment: CDR1 SGHNT and CDR2 YENEEA.

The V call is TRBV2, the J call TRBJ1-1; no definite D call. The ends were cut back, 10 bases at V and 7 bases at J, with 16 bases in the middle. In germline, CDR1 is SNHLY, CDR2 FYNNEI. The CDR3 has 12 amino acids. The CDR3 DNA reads TGTGCCACCAATGAACAAAGGGTTGAAGCTTTCTTT. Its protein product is CATNEQRVEAFF.

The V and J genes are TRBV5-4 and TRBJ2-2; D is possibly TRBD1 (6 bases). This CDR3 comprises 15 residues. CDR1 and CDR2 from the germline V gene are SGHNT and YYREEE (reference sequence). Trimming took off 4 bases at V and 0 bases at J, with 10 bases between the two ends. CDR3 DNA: TGTGCCAGCAGCACCGGGACACCGAACACCGGGGAGCTGTTTTTT. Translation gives CASSTGTPNTGELFF.

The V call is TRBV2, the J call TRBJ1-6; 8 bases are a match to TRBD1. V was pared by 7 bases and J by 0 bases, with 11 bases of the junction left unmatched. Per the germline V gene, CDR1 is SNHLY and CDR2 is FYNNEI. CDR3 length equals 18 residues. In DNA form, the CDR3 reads TGTGCCAGCACTCCTTATGGACAGGGAAGCTCCTATAATTCACCCCTCCACTTT. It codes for CASTPYGQGSSYNSPLHF.

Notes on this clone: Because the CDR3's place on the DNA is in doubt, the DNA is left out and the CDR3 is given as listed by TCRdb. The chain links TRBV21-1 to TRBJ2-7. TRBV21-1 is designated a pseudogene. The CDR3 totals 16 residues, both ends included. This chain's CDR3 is CASSKGWGLGSYEQYF.

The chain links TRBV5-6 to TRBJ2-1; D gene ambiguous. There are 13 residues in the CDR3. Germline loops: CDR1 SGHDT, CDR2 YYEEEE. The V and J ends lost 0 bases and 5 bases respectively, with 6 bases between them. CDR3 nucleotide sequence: TGTGCCAGCAGCTTGGGACGGAACAATGAGCAGTTCTTC. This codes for CASSLGRNNEQFF.

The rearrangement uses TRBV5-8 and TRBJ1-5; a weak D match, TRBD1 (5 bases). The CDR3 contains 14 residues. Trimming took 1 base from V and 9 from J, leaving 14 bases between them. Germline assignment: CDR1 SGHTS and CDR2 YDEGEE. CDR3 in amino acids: CASSLRDGSWPQHF. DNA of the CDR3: TGTGCCAGCAGCTTGAGGGACGGGTCTTGGCCCCAGCATTTT.

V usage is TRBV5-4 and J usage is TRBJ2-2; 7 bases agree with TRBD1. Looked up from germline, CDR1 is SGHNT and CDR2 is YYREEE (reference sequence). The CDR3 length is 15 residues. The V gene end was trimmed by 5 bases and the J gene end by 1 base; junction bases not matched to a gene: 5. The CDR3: CASSAQGVNTGELFF. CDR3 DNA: TGTGCCAGCAGTGCGCAGGGGGTGAACACCGGGGAGCTGTTTTTT.

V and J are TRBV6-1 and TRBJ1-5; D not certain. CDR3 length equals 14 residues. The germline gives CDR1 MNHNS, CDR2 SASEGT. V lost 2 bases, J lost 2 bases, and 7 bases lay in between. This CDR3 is CASSEYEGNQPQHF. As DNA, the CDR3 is TGTGCCAGCAGTGAATATGAGGGCAATCAGCCCCAGCATTTT.

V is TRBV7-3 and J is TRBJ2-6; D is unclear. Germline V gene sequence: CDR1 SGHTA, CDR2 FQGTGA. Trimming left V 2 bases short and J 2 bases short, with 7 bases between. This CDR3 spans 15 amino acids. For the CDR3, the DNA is TGTGCCAGCAGCTTACATTTACCTGGGGCCAACGTCCTGACTTTC. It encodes CASSLHLPGANVLTF.

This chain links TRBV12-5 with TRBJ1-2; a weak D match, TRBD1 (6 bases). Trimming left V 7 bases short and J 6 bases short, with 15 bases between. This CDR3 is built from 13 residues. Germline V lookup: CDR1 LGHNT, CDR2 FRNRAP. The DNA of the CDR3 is TGTGCTAGTGTTAAGCAGGGGAGGGATGGCTACACCTTC. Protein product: CASVKQGRDGYTF.

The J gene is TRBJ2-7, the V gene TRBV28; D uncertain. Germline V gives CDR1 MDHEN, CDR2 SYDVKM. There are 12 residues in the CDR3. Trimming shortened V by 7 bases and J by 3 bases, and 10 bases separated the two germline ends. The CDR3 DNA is TGTGCCAGCATTGACACTAACTACGAGCAGTACTTC. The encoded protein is CASIDTNYEQYF.

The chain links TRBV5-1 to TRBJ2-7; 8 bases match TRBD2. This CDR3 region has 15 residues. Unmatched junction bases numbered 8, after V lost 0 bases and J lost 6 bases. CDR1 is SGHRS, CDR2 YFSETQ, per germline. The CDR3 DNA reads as TGCGCCAGCAGCTTGGGTTCGGGACTAGAAGGCGAGCAGTACTTC. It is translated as CASSLGSGLEGEQYF. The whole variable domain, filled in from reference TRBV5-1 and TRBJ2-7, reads KAGVTQTPRYLIKTRGQQVTLSCSPISGHRSVSWYQQTPGQGLQFLFEYFSETQRNKGNFPGRFSGRQFSNSRSEMNVSTLELGDSALYLCASSLGSGLEGEQYFGPGTRLTVT.

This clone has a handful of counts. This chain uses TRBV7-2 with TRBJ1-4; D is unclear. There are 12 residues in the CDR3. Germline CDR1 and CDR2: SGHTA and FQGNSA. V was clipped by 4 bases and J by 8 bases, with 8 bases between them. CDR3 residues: CASSYGNEKLFF. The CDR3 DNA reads TGTGCCAGCAGCTACGGTAACGAAAAACTGTTTTTT.

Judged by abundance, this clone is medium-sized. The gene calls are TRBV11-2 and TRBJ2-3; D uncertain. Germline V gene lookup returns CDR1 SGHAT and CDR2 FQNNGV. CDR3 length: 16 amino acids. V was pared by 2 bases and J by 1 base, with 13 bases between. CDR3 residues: CASSLTVGSGTDTQYF. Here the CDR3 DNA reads TGTGCCAGCAGCTTAACGGTTGGGTCTGGCACAGATACGCAGTATTTT.

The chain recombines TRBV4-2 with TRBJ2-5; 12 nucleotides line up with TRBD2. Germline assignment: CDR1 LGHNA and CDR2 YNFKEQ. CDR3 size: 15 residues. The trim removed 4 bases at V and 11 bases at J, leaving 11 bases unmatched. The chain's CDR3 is CASSPGTSGSEEQYF. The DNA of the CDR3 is TGTGCCAGCAGCCCCGGGACTAGCGGGTCTGAGGAGCAGTACTTC.

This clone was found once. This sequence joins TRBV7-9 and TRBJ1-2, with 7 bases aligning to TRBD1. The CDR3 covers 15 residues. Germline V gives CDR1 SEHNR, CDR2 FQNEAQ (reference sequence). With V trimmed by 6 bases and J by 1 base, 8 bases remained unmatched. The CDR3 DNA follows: TGTGCCAGCAGTTACGGGACAGCGATTAACTATGGCTACACCTTC. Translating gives CASSYGTAINYGYTF.

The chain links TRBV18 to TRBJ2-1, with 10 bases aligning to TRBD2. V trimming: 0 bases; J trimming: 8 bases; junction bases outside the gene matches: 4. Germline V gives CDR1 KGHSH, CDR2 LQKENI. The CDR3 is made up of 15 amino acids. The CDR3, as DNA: TGTGCCAGCTCACCACCGGGACTAGCGTTGTATGAGCAGTTCTTC. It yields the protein CASSPPGLALYEQFF.

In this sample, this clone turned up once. CDR3 protein: CASSSWLGNTGELFF. The CDR3 nucleotides read TGTGCCAGCAGCAGCTGGCTAGGGAACACCGGGGAGCTGTTTTTT. The rearrangement links TRBV27 to TRBJ2-2, with D hard to call. Germline V gene sequence: CDR1 MNHEY, CDR2 SMNVEV (reference sequence). Trimming shortened V by 6 bases and J by 1 base, and 12 bases separated the two germline ends. The CDR3 covers 15 residues.

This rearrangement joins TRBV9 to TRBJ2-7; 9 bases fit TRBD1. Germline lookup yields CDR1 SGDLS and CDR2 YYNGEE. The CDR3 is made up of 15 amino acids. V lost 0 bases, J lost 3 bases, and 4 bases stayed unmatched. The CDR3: CASSVGWDRVYEQYF. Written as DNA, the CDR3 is TGTGCCAGCAGCGTAGGTTGGGACAGGGTCTACGAGCAGTACTTC.

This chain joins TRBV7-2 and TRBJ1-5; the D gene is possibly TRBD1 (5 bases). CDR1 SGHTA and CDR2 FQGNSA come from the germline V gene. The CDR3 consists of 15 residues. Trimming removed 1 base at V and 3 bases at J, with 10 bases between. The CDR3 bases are TGTGCCAGCAGCTTAGGGGGCAGGGACAATCAGCCCCAGCATTTT. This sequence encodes CASSLGGRDNQPQHF.

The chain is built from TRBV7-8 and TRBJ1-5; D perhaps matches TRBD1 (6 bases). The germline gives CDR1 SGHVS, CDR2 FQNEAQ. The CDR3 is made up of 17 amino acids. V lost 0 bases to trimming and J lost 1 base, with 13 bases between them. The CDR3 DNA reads TGTGCCAGCAGCTTAGCGGCACAGGGTTTGAGCAATCAGCCCCAGCATTTT. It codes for CASSLAAQGLSNQPQHF.

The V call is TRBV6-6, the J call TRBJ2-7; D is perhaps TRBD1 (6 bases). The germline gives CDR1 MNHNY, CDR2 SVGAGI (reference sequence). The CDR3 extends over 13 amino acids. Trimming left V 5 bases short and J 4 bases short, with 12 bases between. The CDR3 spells CASSRGTQYEQYF. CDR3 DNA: TGTGCCAGCAGTCGAGGGACACAGTACGAGCAGTACTTC.

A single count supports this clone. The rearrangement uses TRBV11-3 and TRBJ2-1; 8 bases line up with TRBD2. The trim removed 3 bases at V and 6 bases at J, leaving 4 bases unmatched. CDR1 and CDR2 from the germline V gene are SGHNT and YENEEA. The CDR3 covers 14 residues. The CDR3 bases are TGTGCCAGCAGCTTTAGCGGGACTTCCAATGAGCAGTTCTTC. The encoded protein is CASSFSGTSNEQFF.

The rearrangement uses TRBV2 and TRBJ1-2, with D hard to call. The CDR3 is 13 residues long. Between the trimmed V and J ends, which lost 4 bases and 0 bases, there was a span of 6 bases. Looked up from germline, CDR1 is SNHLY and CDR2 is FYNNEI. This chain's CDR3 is CASSVQTNYGYTF. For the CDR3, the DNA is TGTGCCAGCAGTGTGCAGACTAACTATGGCTACACCTTC.